This T cell receptor (beta chain) was identified during a study of cytomegalovirus exposure and HLA in healthy donors. Study-wide background: Out of 170 million or so T cells, an earlier analysis found fewer than 140 million unique TCR beta sequences in total.

PCR amplification relied on 60 Vbeta primers (plus 13 Jbeta primers). Profiling relied on immunoSEQ multiplex PCR, and the TCRdb table lists in-frame clones only, not all of them. The profile shows under 200,000 clones, around four fifths of them singletons. Trimming stripped 1 base from V and 4 bases from J, with 7 bases between. The CDR3 spans 12 residues. Germline V gene sequence: CDR1 SQVTM, CDR2 ANQGSEA. Specimen: PBMCs. The chain couples TRBV29-1 to TRBJ1-2; D unresolved. The sequence derives from a young woman in good health and CMV-seronegative. The CDR3 region is CSVEAKPYGYTF. The CDR3 DNA reads TGCAGCGTTGAAGCTAAGCCCTATGGCTACACCTTC.